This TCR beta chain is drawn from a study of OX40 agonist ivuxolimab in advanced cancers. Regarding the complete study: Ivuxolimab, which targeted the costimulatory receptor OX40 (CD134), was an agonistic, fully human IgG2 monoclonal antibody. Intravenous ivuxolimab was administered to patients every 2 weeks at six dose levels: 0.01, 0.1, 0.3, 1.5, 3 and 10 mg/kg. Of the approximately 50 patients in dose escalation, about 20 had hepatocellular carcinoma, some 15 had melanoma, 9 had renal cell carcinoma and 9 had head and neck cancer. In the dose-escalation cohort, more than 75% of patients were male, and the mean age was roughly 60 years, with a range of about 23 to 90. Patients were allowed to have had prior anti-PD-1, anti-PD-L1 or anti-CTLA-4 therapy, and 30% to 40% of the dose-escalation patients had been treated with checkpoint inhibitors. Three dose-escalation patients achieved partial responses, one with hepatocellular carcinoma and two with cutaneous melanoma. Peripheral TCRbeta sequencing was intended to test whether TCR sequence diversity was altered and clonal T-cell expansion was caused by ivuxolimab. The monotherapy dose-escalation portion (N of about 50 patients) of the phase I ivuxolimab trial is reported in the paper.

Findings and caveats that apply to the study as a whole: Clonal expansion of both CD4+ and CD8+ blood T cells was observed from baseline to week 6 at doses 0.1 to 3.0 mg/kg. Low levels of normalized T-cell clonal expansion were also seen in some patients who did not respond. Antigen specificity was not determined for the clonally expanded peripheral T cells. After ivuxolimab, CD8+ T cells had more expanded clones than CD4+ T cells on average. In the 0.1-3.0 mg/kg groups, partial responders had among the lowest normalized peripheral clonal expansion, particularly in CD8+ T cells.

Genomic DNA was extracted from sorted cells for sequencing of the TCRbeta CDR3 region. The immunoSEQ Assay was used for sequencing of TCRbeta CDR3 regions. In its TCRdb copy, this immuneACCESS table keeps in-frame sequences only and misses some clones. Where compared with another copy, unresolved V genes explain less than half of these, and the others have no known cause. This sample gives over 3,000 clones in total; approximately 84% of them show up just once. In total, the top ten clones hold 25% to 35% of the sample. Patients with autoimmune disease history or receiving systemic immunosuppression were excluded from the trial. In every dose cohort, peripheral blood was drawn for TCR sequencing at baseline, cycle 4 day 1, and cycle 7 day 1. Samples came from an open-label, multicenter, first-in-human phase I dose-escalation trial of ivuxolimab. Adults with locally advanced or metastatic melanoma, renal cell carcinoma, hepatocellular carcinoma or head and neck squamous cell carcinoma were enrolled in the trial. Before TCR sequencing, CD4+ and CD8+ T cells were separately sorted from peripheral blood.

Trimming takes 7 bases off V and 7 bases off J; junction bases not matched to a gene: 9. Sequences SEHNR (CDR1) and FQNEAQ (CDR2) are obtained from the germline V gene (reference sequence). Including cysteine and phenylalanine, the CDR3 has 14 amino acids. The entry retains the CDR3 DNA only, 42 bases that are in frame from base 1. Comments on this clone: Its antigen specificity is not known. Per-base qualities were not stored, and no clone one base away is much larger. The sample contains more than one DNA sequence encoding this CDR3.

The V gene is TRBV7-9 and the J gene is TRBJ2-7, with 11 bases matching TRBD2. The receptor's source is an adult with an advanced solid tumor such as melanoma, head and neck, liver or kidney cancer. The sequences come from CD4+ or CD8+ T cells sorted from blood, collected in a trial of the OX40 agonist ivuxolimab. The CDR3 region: CASTYSGRAQEQYF. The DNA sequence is TGTGCCAGCACTTATAGCGGGAGGGCCCAAGAGCAGTACTTC.